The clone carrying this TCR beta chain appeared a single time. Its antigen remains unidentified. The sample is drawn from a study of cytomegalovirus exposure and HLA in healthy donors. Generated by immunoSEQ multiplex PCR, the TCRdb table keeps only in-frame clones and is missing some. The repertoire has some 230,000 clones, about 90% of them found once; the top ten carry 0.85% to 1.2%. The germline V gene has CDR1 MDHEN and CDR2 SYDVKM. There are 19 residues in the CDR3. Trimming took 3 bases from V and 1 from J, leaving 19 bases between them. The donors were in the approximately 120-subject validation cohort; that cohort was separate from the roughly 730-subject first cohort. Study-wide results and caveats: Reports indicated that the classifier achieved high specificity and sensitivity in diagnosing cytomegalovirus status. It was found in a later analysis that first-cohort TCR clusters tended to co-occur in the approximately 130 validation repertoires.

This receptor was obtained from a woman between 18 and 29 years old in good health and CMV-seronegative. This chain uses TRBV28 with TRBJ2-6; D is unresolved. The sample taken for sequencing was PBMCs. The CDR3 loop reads CASSFGVSRWLSGANVLTF. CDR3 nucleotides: TGTGCCAGCAGTTTCGGTGTCTCGCGGTGGCTTTCTGGGGCCAACGTCCTGACTTTC.